The rows below give T cell receptor beta chains drawn from one sample of a study of blood T cell repertoires in COVID-19. Data came from immunoSEQ multiplex PCR; TCRdb stores just in-frame clones and leaves some out. In the table there are about 190,000 clones, about three quarters of which are singletons. The sequencing input was peripheral blood. These receptors all come from a woman at least 80 years old with active or convalescent COVID-19. Each CDR3 is given with its conserved first and last residue. The order of the fields is J gene, V gene, D gene, clone size, CDR3 protein, CDR3 DNA. A D gene is named only where the DNA matches it firmly. A clone size is listed for some rows: how often the clone was seen (once, few, many), or a class if it is expanded.

>TRBJ1-2|TRBV28|NA|NA
CASRSQGTGYTF
TGTGCCAGCAGGTCACAGGGAACGGGCTACACCTTC
>TRBJ2-3|TRBV24-1|NA|NA
CATSDFTGTQYF
TGTGCCACCAGTGATTTTACGGGTACGCAGTATTTT
>TRBJ1-1|TRBV6-2/TRBV6-3|TRBD1|NA
CASSYPPGGPVGSEAFF
TGTGCCAGCAGTTACCCCCCAGGGGGCCCGGTTGGGTCTGAAGCTTTCTTT
>TRBJ2-7|TRBV7-2|TRBD2|NA
CASSFEAGGYEQYF
TGTGCCAGCAGCTTTGAAGCGGGGGGCTACGAGCAGTACTTC
>TRBJ1-2|TRBV5-6|NA|NA
CASSFKRRDNYGYTF
TGTGCCAGCAGCTTCAAACGCAGGGATAACTATGGCTACACCTTC
>TRBJ2-1|TRBV7-3|TRBD2|NA
CASSPMLAGGRNEQFF
TGTGCCAGCAGCCCCATGCTAGCGGGGGGGCGGAATGAGCAGTTCTTC
>TRBJ1-1|TRBV18|NA|NA
CASSPGGQLNTEAFF
TGTGCCAGCTCACCAGGTGGACAATTGAACACTGAAGCTTTCTTT
>TRBJ2-1|TRBV25-1|NA|NA
CASSEPPGTSMTYNEQFF
TGTGCCAGCAGTGAGCCTCCCGGGACTTCGATGACCTACAATGAGCAGTTCTTC
>TRBJ2-2|TRBV19|TRBD1|NA
CASIGTGVTGELFF
TGTGCCAGTATTGGGACAGGAGTAACCGGGGAGCTGTTTTTT
>TRBJ2-5|TRBV4-1|TRBD2|NA
CASRLSGGAWETQYF
TGCGCCAGCAGACTTAGCGGGGGGGCCTGGGAGACCCAGTACTTC
>TRBJ1-5|TRBV6-5|TRBD1|NA
CASSSRGPNQPQHF
TGTGCCAGCAGTTCCAGGGGGCCCAATCAGCCCCAGCATTTT
>TRBJ2-2|TRBV5-1|TRBD1|NA
CASSLLPGGPGELFF
TGCGCCAGCAGCCTATTACCAGGGGGACCCGGGGAGCTGTTTTTT
>TRBJ1-2|TRBV2|TRBD1|NA
CASSDFAGGVGGYTF
TGTGCCAGCAGTGATTTTGCAGGGGGCGTTGGTGGCTACACCTTC
>TRBJ1-1|TRBV2|NA|NA
CASYTFRGLTEAFF
TGTGCCAGCTACACCTTCCGCGGGTTGACTGAAGCTTTCTTT
>TRBJ1-3|TRBV7-2|NA|few
CASSLLWTVNSGNTIYF
TGTGCCAGCAGCCTCTTATGGACAGTCAACTCTGGAAACACCATATATTTT
>TRBJ2-3|TRBV2|TRBD1|NA
CASRDGQGSHTQYF
TGTGCCAGCCGGGACGGACAGGGTTCCCATACGCAGTATTTT
>TRBJ1-1|TRBV28|TRBD1|few
CASNNRGQDTEAFF
TGTGCCAGCAATAACAGGGGGCAGGACACTGAAGCTTTCTTT
>TRBJ1-4|TRBV5-1|NA|few
CASSPPQGSNEKLFF
TGCGCCAGCAGTCCACCCCAGGGGAGTAATGAAAAACTGTTTTTT
>TRBJ2-5|TRBV3-1/TRBV3-2|TRBD1|NA
CASSQPRDRVWEETQYF
TGTGCCAGCAGCCAACCGAGGGACAGGGTTTGGGAAGAGACCCAGTACTTC
>TRBJ2-1|TRBV5-1|TRBD2|NA
CASSSGLAGGGDEQFF
TGCGCCAGCAGTTCGGGACTAGCGGGGGGCGGGGATGAGCAGTTCTTC
>TRBJ1-6|TRBV6-5|TRBD1|NA
CASSRQGWDSPLHF
TGTGCCAGCAGTCGACAGGGTTGGGATTCACCCCTCCACTTT
>TRBJ1-6|TRBV27|NA|NA
CASSGQIGGTRNSPLHF
TGTGCCAGCAGTGGCCAAATCGGAGGGACGAGGAATTCACCCCTCCACTTT
>TRBJ2-7|TRBV7-2|TRBD2|NA
CASSVSGTIPYEQYF
TGTGCCAGCAGCGTTAGCGGGACAATCCCCTACGAGCAGTACTTC
>TRBJ2-7|TRBV6-5|TRBD2|once
CASSRGGVSREQYF
TGTGCCAGCAGTCGCGGGGGGGTCTCCCGCGAGCAGTACTTC
>TRBJ2-5|TRBV28|NA|NA
CASRRPGETQYF
TGTGCCAGCAGACGACCCGGGGAGACCCAGTACTTC
>TRBJ1-3|TRBV29-1|NA|NA
CSVHHGGNTIYF
TGCAGCGTTCACCACGGGGGAAACACCATATATTTT